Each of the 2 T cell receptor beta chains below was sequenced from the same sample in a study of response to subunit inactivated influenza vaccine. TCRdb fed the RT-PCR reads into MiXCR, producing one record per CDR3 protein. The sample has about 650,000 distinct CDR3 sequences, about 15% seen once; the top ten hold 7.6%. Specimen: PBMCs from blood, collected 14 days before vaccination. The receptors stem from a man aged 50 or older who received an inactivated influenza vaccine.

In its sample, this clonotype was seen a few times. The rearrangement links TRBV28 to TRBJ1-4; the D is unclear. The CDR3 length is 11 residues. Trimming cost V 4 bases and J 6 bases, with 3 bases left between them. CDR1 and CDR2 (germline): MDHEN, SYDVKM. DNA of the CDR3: TGTGCCAGCAGTTCCCATGAAAAACTGTTTTTT. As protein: CASSSHEKLFF.

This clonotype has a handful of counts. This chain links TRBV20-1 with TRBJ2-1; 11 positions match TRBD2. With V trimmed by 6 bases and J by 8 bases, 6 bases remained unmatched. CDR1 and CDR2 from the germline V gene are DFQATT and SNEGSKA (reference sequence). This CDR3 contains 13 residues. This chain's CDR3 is CSALSGRGDEQFF. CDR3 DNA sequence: TGCAGTGCCCTTAGCGGGAGGGGTGATGAGCAGTTCTTC.